This entry is about one T cell receptor beta chain. These data belong to a study of blood T cell repertoires in COVID-19. At the level of the study: Samples taken during acute and convalescent COVID-19 were collected in the United States, Italy and Spain. PBMCs, B-cell-depleted T cells, or T cells were the source of the cDNA or gDNA that made up the material.

Original data processing: Estimation of nucleated cell counts relied on the amplification of reference gene primers. Data came from immunoSEQ multiplex PCR; TCRdb stores just in-frame clones and leaves some out. D and trimming were read from the DNA, whereas the V and J calls and clone size are those reported in that table. The data show about 85,000 clones, with roughly 89% seen just once and approximately 5.1% held by the top ten. This receptor was identified in a man aged 55-75 years with acute or convalescent COVID-19. Specimen: peripheral blood.

The CDR3 coding sequence is TGTGCCAGCAGCGGGAGCCCAGGAAATTCACCCCTCCACTTT. Translated: CASSGSPGNSPLHF. The chain has TRBV7-3 and TRBJ1-6; D is uncertain. The CDR3 has 14 residues. The germline gives CDR1 SGHTA, CDR2 FQGTGA. V shed 5 bases and J shed 7 bases, with 12 bases lying between them.